These 11 T cell receptor beta chains share one sample of origin, sequenced in a study of identical twins. TCRdb called the 5' RACE reads again in MiXCR, with one record for every CDR3 protein. Of about 890,000 distinct CDR3 sequences listed, around 12% are singletons. The sample also formed part of further work on yellow fever vaccine responses in identical twins.

The specimen sequenced was PBMCs. These receptors came from a young woman in good health.

This chain joins TRBV20-1 and TRBJ1-2; D may be TRBD1 (5 bases). V lost 6 bases to trimming and J lost 8 bases, with 19 bases between them. This CDR3 is 13 amino acids long. Germline loops: CDR1 DFQATT, CDR2 SNEGSKA (reference sequence). In DNA form, the CDR3 reads TGCAGTGCATCGGCCGGGACCGGGTCCGGCTACACCTTC. Translation: CSASAGTGSGYTF.

This clonotype turned up a few times. The chain couples TRBV6-1 to TRBJ2-7; 10 bases match TRBD1. V lost 6 bases and J lost 1; bases outside the gene matches: 3. This CDR3 is 14 amino acids long. CDR1 and CDR2 (germline): MNHNS, SASEGT. DNA for the CDR3: TGTGCCAGCAGAGGGGACAGGGGTTCCTACGAGCAGTACGTC. As protein: CASRGDRGSYEQYV.

The rearrangement uses TRBV28 and TRBJ2-2; 8 bases line up with TRBD2. This CDR3 is 13 amino acids long. Trimming at V came to 7 bases and at J to 7 bases, leaving 5 bases not matched to a gene. Germline assignment: CDR1 MDHEN and CDR2 SYDVKM. This CDR3 is CASTRGGVGELFF. The CDR3 coding sequence is TGTGCCAGCACACGGGGGGGGGTCGGGGAGCTGTTTTTT.

The J gene is TRBJ1-2, the V gene TRBV3-1, with D uncertain. Per germline, CDR1 LGHDT and CDR2 YNNKEL (reference sequence). This CDR3 spans 14 amino acids. Trimming stripped 0 bases from V and 2 bases from J, with 7 bases between. The CDR3 region has the DNA TGTGCCAGCAGCCAAGATCCGCGGAACTATGGCTACACCTTC. Translating gives CASSQDPRNYGYTF.

With regard to this clonotype: The junction differs from germline at one of its ends, possibly a read error. The chain uses TRBV18 and TRBJ2-1, with 10 nucleotides matching TRBD2. This CDR3 region has 14 residues. The germline V gene encodes CDR1 KGHSH and CDR2 LQKENI. For the CDR3, the DNA is TGTGCCAGCTCACCAGGGACTAGCGCTACGGGATCGGTCTTC. Translated, it gives CASSPGTSATGSVF.

The genes are TRBV6-1 and TRBJ2-7; possible D gene TRBD1, 6 bases. Germline loops: CDR1 MNHNS, CDR2 SASEGT. The ends were cut back, 6 bases at V and 2 bases at J, with 14 bases in the middle. The CDR3 extends over 14 amino acids. The CDR3 reads CASRKTGSAYEQYV. As DNA, the CDR3 is TGTGCCAGCAGAAAAACAGGGTCGGCCTACGAGCAGTACGTC.

This clonotype was seen a handful of times. This CDR3 is CASSLSWESLSTDTQYF. In DNA form, the CDR3 reads TGTGCCAGCAGCTTATCTTGGGAATCCTTAAGCACAGATACGCAGTATTTT. V is TRBV7-6 and J is TRBJ2-3, with D hard to call. CDR1 SGHVS and CDR2 FNYEAQ come from the germline V gene. The length of the CDR3 is 17 residues. With 2 bases removed from V and 0 bases from J, the gap between germline ends came to 15 bases.

The V gene is TRBV25-1, the J gene TRBJ2-1; 9 positions agree with TRBD1. There are 17 residues in the CDR3. Germline CDR1 reads MGHDK; CDR2 reads SYGVNS. J was trimmed by 2 bases and V by 4 bases; bases with no gene match: 9. The chain's CDR3 is CASSAGTGLRPYNEQFF. In DNA, the CDR3 is TGTGCCAGCAGTGCCGGGACAGGGCTTCGGCCCTACAATGAGCAGTTCTTC. Variable domain in full (rest from reference TRBV25-1 and TRBJ2-1): EADIYQTPRYLVIGTGKKITLECSQTMGHDKMYWYQQDPGMELHLIHYSYGVNSTEKGDLSSESTVSRIRTEHFPLTLESARPSHTSQYLCASSAGTGLRPYNEQFFGPGTRLTVL.

V and J are TRBV24-1 and TRBJ2-1; possible D gene TRBD2, 6 bases. The CDR3 runs to 16 residues. V was clipped by 3 bases and J by 4 bases, with 15 bases between them. Germline CDR1 is KGHDR and CDR2 is SFDVKD. The DNA of the CDR3 is TGTGCCACCAGTGATCCCCGGGACTCGGGATACAATGAGCAGTTCTTC. Its translation is CATSDPRDSGYNEQFF.

This clonotype has a handful of counts. V and J are TRBV3-1 and TRBJ2-3; tentative D call: TRBD1 (5 bases). CDR3 size: 14 residues. CDR1 and CDR2 (germline): LGHDT, YNNKEL (reference sequence). Trimming took 8 bases from V and 0 from J, leaving 12 bases between them. As DNA, the CDR3 is TGTGCCAGCCGAAGAAAGGGGAGCACAGATACGCAGTATTTT. Its translation is CASRRKGSTDTQYF.

This clonotype came up a few times. V and J are TRBV5-5 and TRBJ2-7; D unclear. Trimming removed 3 bases from V and 2 bases from J, with 15 bases in between. Germline V gives CDR1 SGHKS, CDR2 YYEKEE (reference sequence). The CDR3 consists of 15 residues. CDR3 sequence: CASSSRLEYTYEQYF. DNA of the CDR3: TGTGCCAGCAGCTCCCGCCTGGAGTATACCTACGAGCAGTACTTC.